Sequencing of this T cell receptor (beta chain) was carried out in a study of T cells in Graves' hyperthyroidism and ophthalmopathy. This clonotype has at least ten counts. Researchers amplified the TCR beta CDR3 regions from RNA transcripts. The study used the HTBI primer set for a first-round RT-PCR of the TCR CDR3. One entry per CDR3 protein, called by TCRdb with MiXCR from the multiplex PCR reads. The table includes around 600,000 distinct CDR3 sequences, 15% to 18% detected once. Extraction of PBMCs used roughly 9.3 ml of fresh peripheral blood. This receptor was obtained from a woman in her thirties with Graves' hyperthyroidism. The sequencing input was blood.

The CDR3 reads CATSDLGRENTEAFF. The CDR3 DNA sequence: TGTGCCACCAGTGATTTGGGCAGGGAAAACACTGAAGCTTTCTTT. V usage is TRBV24-1 and J usage is TRBJ1-1; a possible D gene is TRBD1 (5 bases). V was clipped by 0 bases and J by 2 bases, with 9 bases between them. Germline V gene lookup returns CDR1 KGHDR and CDR2 SFDVKD. This CDR3 is 15 amino acids long.